One and the same sample provided the 13 T cell receptor beta chains below, sequenced in a study of shared clonotypes between healthy human individuals (dated by TCRdb to between 2020 and 2021). The library relied on the immunoSEQ multiplex PCR assay. In TCRdb, the immuneACCESS table is reduced to in-frame sequences with V and J assigned. These tables do not hold every clone; where another copy was compared, an unresolved V gene accounts for under half, and the others remain unexplained. A total of just over 2,000,000 clones appear in this sample, approximately 95% of them only once. 0.1% to 0.15% of the sample goes to the ten largest clones. The specimen was naive CD4+ T cells sorted from blood. Read against the paper, the sample's cell subset or site label means: CD45RA+ positively selected. Every receptor here comes from a young man in good health.

The J gene is TRBJ2-2, the V gene TRBV7-2; D may be TRBD2 (6 bases). Germline V gene data show CDR1 as SGHTA and CDR2 as FQGNSA. Between the trimmed V and J ends, which lost 2 bases and 4 bases, there was a span of 14 bases. The CDR3 has 16 residues. In nucleotides, the CDR3 is TGTGCCAGCAGCTTATCGGCGGGGCTAGCCACCGGGGAGCTGTTTTTT. Translated, it gives CASSLSAGLATGELFF.

Comment on this clone: Other DNA sequences in this sample translate to the same CDR3. The CDR3 spells CASGPGTEETQYF. Here the CDR3 DNA reads TGTGCTAGTGGTCCGGGGACAGAAGAGACCCAGTACTTC. The V call is TRBV12-5, the J call TRBJ2-5, with 7 positions matching TRBD1. This CDR3 has 13 amino acids. V was clipped by 5 bases and J by 3 bases; unmatched bases: 3. In germline, CDR1 is LGHNT, CDR2 FRNRAP.

Details on this clone: The same CDR3 arises from other DNA sequences in this sample as well. The V and J genes are TRBV7-9 and TRBJ2-2; D may be TRBD1 (6 bases). Germline-derived CDR1 and CDR2 are SEHNR and FQNEAQ (reference sequence). This CDR3 region has 14 residues. V dropped 1 base and J dropped 5 bases, with 8 bases sitting between them. The CDR3 protein is CASSLEGGTGELFF. CDR3 DNA: TGTGCCAGCAGCTTAGAAGGGGGAACCGGGGAGCTGTTTTTT.

This rearrangement joins TRBV5-1 to TRBJ1-6; 9 nucleotides align to TRBD1. The J segment lost 6 bases and the V segment lost 2 bases, leaving 3 bases of the junction unmatched. Per germline, CDR1 SGHRS and CDR2 YFSETQ. The CDR3 is 15 residues long. In nucleotides, the CDR3 is TGCGCCAGCAGCTTACAGGGGGCCATTAATTCACCCCTCCACTTT. This sequence encodes CASSLQGAINSPLHF.

V and J are TRBV19 and TRBJ1-5, with D possibly TRBD1 on 6 matching bases. The germline V gene has CDR1 LNHDA and CDR2 SQIVND (reference sequence). The germline V and J ends were trimmed by 4 bases and 0 bases, with 10 bases remaining between them. The CDR3 runs 15 residues. The CDR3 reads CASSNTGPSNQPQHF. In nucleotides, the CDR3 is TGTGCCAGTAGTAATACAGGGCCTAGCAATCAGCCCCAGCATTTT.

The chain combines TRBV4-1 with TRBJ2-5; 8 nucleotides match TRBD1. The junction had 5 bases not matched to a gene; V was cut back by 0 bases and J by 2 bases. CDR3 length: 16 residues. CDR1 is MGHRA, CDR2 YSYEKL, per germline. CDR3 bases: TGCGCCAGCAGCCAAGACGGACAGGGAAATCAAGAGACCCAGTACTTC. This gives the protein CASSQDGQGNQETQYF.

The rearrangement uses TRBV6-5 and TRBJ1-3; D is perhaps TRBD1 (6 bases). Germline V CDR1 and CDR2: MNHEY, SVGAGI. The CDR3 has 14 amino acids. With 6 bases removed from V and 1 base from J, the gap between germline ends came to 10 bases. CDR3 coding DNA: TGTGCCAGCAGAGTGCAGGGGTCTGGAAACACCATATATTTT. Protein product: CASRVQGSGNTIYF.

This chain links TRBV15 with TRBJ1-4; D is ambiguous. The CDR3 runs 16 residues. Trimming took off 3 bases at V and 5 bases at J, with 16 bases between the two ends. The germline gives CDR1 LNHNV, CDR2 YYDKDF (reference sequence). The CDR3 DNA reads as TGTGCCACCAGCAGCCCTCGGCGGGGTGAAAATGAAAAACTGTTTTTT. Encoded protein: CATSSPRRGENEKLFF.

This rearrangement joins TRBV28 to TRBJ1-5, with D unresolved. The germline V gene encodes CDR1 MDHEN and CDR2 SYDVKM. Trimming cost V 6 bases and J 11 bases, with 11 bases left between them. This CDR3 has 11 amino acids. DNA of the CDR3: TGTGCCAGCAGCCTCGACTTGGCCCAGCATTTT. It codes for CASSLDLAQHF.

V and J are TRBV28 and TRBJ1-1; D is unresolved. Germline V lookup: CDR1 MDHEN, CDR2 SYDVKM. V lost 3 bases and J lost 11, with 16 bases in between. This CDR3 region has 13 residues. CDR3: CASSFAQSLGAFF. CDR3 nucleotide sequence: TGTGCCAGCAGTTTCGCACAGAGCCTAGGGGCTTTCTTT.

This clone was counted once. The sample has other DNA sequences that encode this CDR3 too. The rearrangement uses TRBV18 and TRBJ1-5; D may be TRBD1 (6 bases). The V gene lost 0 bases and the J gene lost 2 bases, with 11 bases spanning the gap. The germline V gene encodes CDR1 KGHSH and CDR2 LQKENI. The CDR3 contains 16 residues. The DNA for the CDR3 is TGTGCCAGCTCACCACCAGGGCAGGGGCGCAATCAGCCCCAGCATTTT. This codes for CASSPPGQGRNQPQHF.

The chain couples TRBV4-3 to TRBJ1-1; D not resolved. The V and J ends lost 0 bases and 5 bases respectively, with 13 bases between them. The CDR3 runs to 15 residues. The germline V gene has CDR1 LGHNA and CDR2 YSLEER. The CDR3 loop is CASSQDLGRRTEAFF. CDR3 coding DNA: TGCGCCAGCAGCCAAGATCTCGGCAGAAGGACTGAAGCTTTCTTT.

J is TRBJ1-1 and V is TRBV29-1; D ambiguous. The V gene lost 2 bases and the J gene lost 6 bases, with 13 bases spanning the gap. The CDR3 runs 13 residues. Germline CDR1 and CDR2: SQVTM and ANQGSEA. The CDR3 DNA sequence: TGCAGCGTTGAACGAGAGATGGACGCTGAAGCTTTCTTT. This translates into CSVEREMDAEAFF.